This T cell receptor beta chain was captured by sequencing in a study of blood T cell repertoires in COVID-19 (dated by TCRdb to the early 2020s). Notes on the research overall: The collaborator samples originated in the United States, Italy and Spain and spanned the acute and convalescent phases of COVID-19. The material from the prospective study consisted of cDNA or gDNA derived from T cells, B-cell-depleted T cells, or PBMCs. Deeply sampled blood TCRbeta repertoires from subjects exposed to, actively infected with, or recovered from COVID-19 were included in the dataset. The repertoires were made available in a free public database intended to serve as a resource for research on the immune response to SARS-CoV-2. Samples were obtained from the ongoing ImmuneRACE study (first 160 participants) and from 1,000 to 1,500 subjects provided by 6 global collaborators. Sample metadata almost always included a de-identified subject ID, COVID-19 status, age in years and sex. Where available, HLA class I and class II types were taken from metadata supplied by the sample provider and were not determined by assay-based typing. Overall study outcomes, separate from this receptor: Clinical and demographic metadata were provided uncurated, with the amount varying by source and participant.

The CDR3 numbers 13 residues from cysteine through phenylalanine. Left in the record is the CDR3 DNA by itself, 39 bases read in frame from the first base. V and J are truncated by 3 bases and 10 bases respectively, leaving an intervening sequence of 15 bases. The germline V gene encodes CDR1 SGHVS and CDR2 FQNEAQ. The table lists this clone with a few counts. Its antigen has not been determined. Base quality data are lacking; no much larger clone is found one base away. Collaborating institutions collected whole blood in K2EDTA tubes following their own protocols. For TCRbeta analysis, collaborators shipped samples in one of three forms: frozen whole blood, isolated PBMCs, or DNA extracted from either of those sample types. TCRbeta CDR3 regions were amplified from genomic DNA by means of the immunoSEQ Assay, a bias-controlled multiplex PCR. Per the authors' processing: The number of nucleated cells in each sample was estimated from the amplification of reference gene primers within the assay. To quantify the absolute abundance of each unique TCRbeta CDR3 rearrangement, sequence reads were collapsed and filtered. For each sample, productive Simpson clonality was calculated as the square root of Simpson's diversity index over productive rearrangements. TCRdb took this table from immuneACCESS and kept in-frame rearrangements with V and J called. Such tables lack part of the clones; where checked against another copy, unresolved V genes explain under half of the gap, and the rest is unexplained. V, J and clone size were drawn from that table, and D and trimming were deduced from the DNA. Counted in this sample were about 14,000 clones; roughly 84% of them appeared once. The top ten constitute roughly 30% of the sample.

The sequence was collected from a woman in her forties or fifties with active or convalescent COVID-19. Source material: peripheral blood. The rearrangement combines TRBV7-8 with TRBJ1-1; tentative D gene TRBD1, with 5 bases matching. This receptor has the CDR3 CASSLSGGRRAFF. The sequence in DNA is TGTGCCAGCAGCTTGTCGGGGGGGAGAAGAGCTTTCTTT.